In its sample, the clone carrying this T cell receptor beta chain was seen many times. Its antigen is unknown. Criteria for exclusion of patients were uncontrolled infection, other autoimmune disease, pregnancy or lactation. The diagnostic basis comprised clinical symptoms, serum thyroxine and TRAb, thyroid ultrasound and orbital computed tomography. Template material for amplifying TCR beta CDR3 regions consisted of RNA transcripts. Using the HTBI primer set, a first-round RT-PCR was run on the TCR CDR3. TCRdb called the multiplex PCR reads again in MiXCR, with one record for every CDR3 protein. The sample consists of a few hundred thousand distinct CDR3 sequences, roughly 22% of them appearing once. The sample belongs to a study of T cells in Graves' hyperthyroidism and ophthalmopathy. Study-level results: Expanded thyroid clonotypes (above 0.001) were mostly also found in blood.

The sequence derives from a young man with Graves' ophthalmopathy. Sequencing input: blood.

This CDR3 is CASSLGGRLAGGTQYF. The CDR3 nucleotides read TGTGCCAGCAGCCTCGGGGGACGACTAGCGGGAGGTACCCAGTACTTC. The rearrangement joins TRBV11-3 to TRBJ2-5, with 13 bases matching TRBD2. CDR3 length equals 16 residues. Germline V gene sequence: CDR1 SGHNT, CDR2 YENEEA. V lost 5 bases, J lost 8 bases, and 11 bases stayed unmatched. Filled out from reference TRBV11-3 and TRBJ2-5, the complete variable domain reads EAGVVQSPRYKIIEKKQPVAFWCNPISGHNTLYWYLQNLGQGPELLIRYENEEAVDDSQLPKDRFSAERLKGVDSTLKIQPAELGDSAVYLCASSLGGRLAGGTQYFGPGTRLLVL.